The 27 T cell receptor beta chains in this list originate from one sample, sequenced in a study of T cells in Graves' hyperthyroidism and ophthalmopathy. Amplified TCR beta CDR3 regions came from RNA transcripts. With the HTBI primer set, the TCR CDR3 went through a first round of RT-PCR. TCRdb re-derived calls from the multiplex PCR reads in MiXCR, one entry per CDR3 protein. The sample shows around 620,000 distinct CDR3 sequences, 15% to 20% of them seen only once. Source material: blood. These receptor sequences come from a woman in her twenties or thirties with Graves' hyperthyroidism.

This clonotype appeared many times. The chain couples TRBV2 to TRBJ2-3; D unclear. The CDR3 contains 15 residues. Germline V gene sequence: CDR1 SNHLY, CDR2 FYNNEI. Between the trimmed V and J ends, which lost 10 bases and 1 base, there was a span of 18 bases. The CDR3 reads CATNDGSIGTDTQYF. The CDR3 nucleotides read TGTGCCACAAACGATGGCTCCATAGGCACAGATACGCAGTATTTT.

The V call is TRBV12-5, the J call TRBJ2-1, with 10 bases identical to TRBD2. CDR3 length: 18 residues. Germline CDR1 is LGHNT and CDR2 is FRNRAP. Trimming at V came to 2 bases and at J to 7 bases, leaving 14 bases not matched to a gene. The CDR3 nucleotides are TGTGCTAGTGGTTTGAGGGTTCTAGCGGGAGTAGCATATAATGAGCAGTTCTTC. Its translation is CASGLRVLAGVAYNEQFF.

This clonotype came up many times. The rearrangement links TRBV2 to TRBJ2-3; D is perhaps TRBD2 (5 bases). V was cut by 2 bases and J by 4 bases, with 13 bases left in between. This CDR3 contains 15 residues. Germline V gene data show CDR1 as SNHLY and CDR2 as FYNNEI. The chain's CDR3 is CASSERGDYSDTQYF. The CDR3 coding sequence is TGTGCCAGCAGTGAAAGAGGCGACTACTCAGATACGCAGTATTTT.

The chain couples TRBV6-1 to TRBJ1-2; D remains unclear. The germline V and J ends were trimmed by 6 bases and 10 bases, with 9 bases remaining between them. The germline gives CDR1 MNHNS, CDR2 SASEGT. The CDR3 totals 10 residues. The CDR3: CASRGGFYTF. In DNA, the CDR3 is TGTGCCAGCAGGGGAGGGTTCTACACCTTC.

This clonotype came up a few times. The chain combines TRBV27 with TRBJ2-1, with D possibly called TRBD1 or TRBD2 (5 bases each). Germline lookup yields CDR1 MNHEY and CDR2 SMNVEV (reference sequence). CDR3 size: 14 residues. V was clipped by 7 bases and J by 0 bases, with 10 bases between them. The CDR3 here is CASMGERSYNEQFF. The CDR3 bases are TGTGCCAGCATGGGGGAACGCTCCTACAATGAGCAGTTCTTC.

The chain uses TRBV20-1 and TRBJ1-6; possibly TRBD1 for D (6 bases). V was clipped by 3 bases and J by 9 bases, with 12 bases between them. The CDR3 extends over 13 amino acids. Per germline, CDR1 DFQATT and CDR2 SNEGSKA (reference sequence). This CDR3 is CSARGQGRSPLHF. CDR3 in DNA: TGCAGTGCTAGGGGCCAGGGGCGTTCACCCCTCCACTTT.

This clonotype was seen many times. The chain is built from TRBV15 and TRBJ1-2; D is unresolved. The CDR3 contains 14 residues. Germline CDR1 and CDR2: LNHNV and YYDKDF (reference sequence). V lost 1 base, J lost 6 bases, and 12 bases lay in between. The CDR3 region is CATSRVRREDGYTF. The CDR3 DNA reads as TGTGCCACCAGCAGAGTACGGCGGGAGGATGGCTACACCTTC.

There are a few counts of this clonotype. The chain is built from TRBV19 and TRBJ2-3; D gene ambiguous. Trimming took off 8 bases at V and 2 bases at J, with 14 bases between the two ends. This CDR3 is built from 14 residues. CDR1 is LNHDA, CDR2 SQIVND, per germline (reference sequence). The CDR3 sequence: CASGSDGYTDTQYF. The DNA for the CDR3 is TGTGCCAGTGGCTCGGACGGGTACACAGATACGCAGTATTTT.

This clonotype was detected many times. The chain links TRBV28 to TRBJ2-7; TRBD1 is a possible D gene (5 bases). Trimming took 2 bases from V and 3 from J, leaving 14 bases between them. CDR3 length: 15 residues. The germline CDR1 and CDR2 sequences are MDHEN and SYDVKM. The CDR3 reads CASSLTGPYNYEQYF. The CDR3, as DNA: TGTGCCAGCAGTTTAACAGGCCCCTATAACTACGAGCAGTACTTC.

The chain carries TRBV6-2 or TRBV6-3 and TRBJ2-3, with D unclear. With 2 bases removed from V and 4 bases from J, the gap between germline ends came to 10 bases. CDR3 size: 14 residues. CDR1 is MNHEY, CDR2 SVGEGT, per germline. The CDR3 sequence is CASSYEWGSDTQYF. CDR3 nucleotide sequence: TGTGCCAGCAGTTACGAGTGGGGATCAGATACGCAGTATTTT.

The table lists this clonotype with a few counts. V and J are TRBV7-9 and TRBJ2-3, with a possible D match to TRBD2 (5 bases). CDR3 length: 13 amino acids. The V gene's germline CDR1 is SEHNR and CDR2 FQNEAQ (reference sequence). Trimming took off 1 base at V and 9 bases at J, with 11 bases between the two ends. CDR3 amino acids: CASSLVEAETQYF. The DNA for the CDR3 is TGTGCCAGCAGCTTAGTGGAGGCCGAGACGCAGTATTTT. Supplemented by reference TRBV7-9 and TRBJ2-3, the full variable domain reads DTGVSQNPRHKITKRGQNVTFRCDPISEHNRLYWYRQTLGQGPEFLTYFQNEAQLEKSRLLSDRFSAERPKGSFSTLEIQRTEQGDSAMYLCASSLVEAETQYFGPGTRLTVL.

The J gene is TRBJ1-2, the V gene TRBV12-3 or TRBV12-4; D gene unclear. Between the trimmed V and J ends, which lost 5 bases and 4 bases, there was a span of 20 bases. This CDR3 spans 16 amino acids. DNA of the CDR3: TGTGCCAGCAGTCCCCAACGACCTAGGGAGCCCTATGGCTACACCTTC. It is translated as CASSPQRPREPYGYTF.

This clonotype was observed many times. The gene calls are TRBV28 and TRBJ2-5, with D unresolved. Between the trimmed V and J ends, which lost 2 bases and 2 bases, there was a span of 12 bases. This CDR3 region has 15 residues. Germline V gene data show CDR1 as MDHEN and CDR2 as SYDVKM. The CDR3 coding sequence is TGTGCCAGCAGTTTAGTAGTTGGTCAGCAAGAGACCCAGTACTTC. Encoded protein: CASSLVVGQQETQYF.

This clonotype has at least ten counts. V and J are TRBV30 and TRBJ2-1, with 9 bases fitting TRBD2. Germline lookup yields CDR1 GTSNPN and CDR2 SVGIG (reference sequence). CDR3 length equals 15 residues. J was trimmed by 5 bases and V by 2 bases; bases with no gene match: 7. CDR3 in DNA: TGTGCCTGGAGTCCTGGGACTAGCAGAAACAATGAGCAGTTCTTC. Its translation: CAWSPGTSRNNEQFF.

Points on this clonotype: It may be a read error: a sequence one base away is much more abundant. The chain recombines TRBV27 with TRBJ1-1; D not certain. The CDR3 length is 14 residues. Germline CDR1 MNHEY, CDR2 SMNVEV (reference sequence). CDR3 DNA sequence: TGTGCCAGCAGTTTAAACAGACTGAACACTGAAGCTTCCTTT. This sequence encodes CASSLNRLNTEASF.

This clonotype was detected a few times. V and J are TRBV3-1 and TRBJ2-5; possible D gene TRBD2, 6 bases. CDR1 LGHDT and CDR2 YNNKEL come from the germline V gene (reference sequence). This CDR3 contains 14 residues. Trimming removed 2 bases at V and 4 bases at J, with 11 bases between. CDR3 nucleotide sequence: TGTGCCAGCAGCCAACGACGGGGAGGAGAGACCCAGTACTTC. Amino acids: CASSQRRGGETQYF.

The chain joins TRBV7-9 to TRBJ2-7; D uncertain. V gave up 1 base and J gave up 3 bases, with 7 bases separating them. Germline-derived CDR1 and CDR2 are SEHNR and FQNEAQ (reference sequence). The CDR3 runs to 13 residues. Here the CDR3 DNA reads TGTGCCAGCAGCTTAGAAACAGACTACGAGCAGTACTTC. Amino acid sequence: CASSLETDYEQYF. Full variable domain (outside the CDR3, taken from reference TRBV7-9 and TRBJ2-7): DTGVSQNPRHKITKRGQNVTFRCDPISEHNRLYWYRQTLGQGPEFLTYFQNEAQLEKSRLLSDRFSAERPKGSFSTLEIQRTEQGDSAMYLCASSLETDYEQYFGPGTRLTVT.

This clonotype has a count of ten or more. The chain links TRBV6-1 to TRBJ2-2; D gene uncertain. V was shortened by 6 bases and J by 6 bases, with 8 bases between the two germline ends. This CDR3 comprises 12 residues. Germline lookup yields CDR1 MNHNS and CDR2 SASEGT. The CDR3 bases are TGTGCCAGCAGATTGGAAGCCGGGGAGCTGTTTTTT. This gives the protein CASRLEAGELFF.

This clonotype was seen just once. The V and J genes are TRBV5-4 and TRBJ1-2; TRBD1 is a possible D gene (6 bases). The V gene's germline CDR1 is SGHNT and CDR2 YYREEE (reference sequence). The CDR3 extends over 14 amino acids. V lost 5 bases and J 1 base, leaving 12 bases between the germline ends. CDR3: CASRSAQGNYGYTF. CDR3 DNA: TGTGCCAGCAGGTCCGCACAGGGTAACTATGGCTACACCTTC.

This clonotype was detected ten times or more. V usage is TRBV5-1 and J usage is TRBJ2-3; possibly TRBD1 for D (6 bases). V was cut by 4 bases and J by 2 bases, with 11 bases left in between. Germline CDR1 and CDR2: SGHRS and YFSETQ. The length of the CDR3 is 14 residues. The CDR3 sequence: CASSLWDTTDTQYF. The CDR3 nucleotides read TGCGCCAGCAGCCTCTGGGACACCACAGATACGCAGTATTTT.

This clonotype was seen at least ten times. The chain uses TRBV20-1 and TRBJ1-1; weak D call: TRBD1 (5 bases). The CDR3 runs 15 residues. Germline CDR1 and CDR2: DFQATT and SNEGSKA (reference sequence). Trimming pared 0 bases from V and 2 bases from J, leaving 13 bases between. The CDR3 protein is CSAREGGAGNTEAFF. As DNA, the CDR3 is TGCAGTGCTAGAGAGGGAGGGGCCGGAAACACTGAAGCTTTCTTT.

The CDR3 protein is CASSYSWGADPNYGYTF. DNA of the CDR3: TGTGCCAGCAGTTACTCGTGGGGAGCCGACCCTAACTATGGCTACACCTTC. This chain joins TRBV6-2 or TRBV6-3 and TRBJ1-2; D gene unclear. V shed 0 bases and J shed 0 bases, with 14 bases lying between them. Germline-derived CDR1 and CDR2 are MNHEY and SVGEGT. This CDR3 is built from 17 residues.

This chain links TRBV7-3 with TRBJ1-1; D possibly corresponds to TRBD1 (6 bases). Germline-derived CDR1 and CDR2 are SGHTA and FQGTGA. Trimming stripped 4 bases from V and 10 bases from J, with 16 bases between. The CDR3 loop spans 13 amino acids. The CDR3 bases are TGTGCCAGCAGCTCCTGGGACATGAGTAGAGCTTTCTTT. This codes for CASSSWDMSRAFF.

Ten or more counts support this clonotype. This chain links TRBV28 with TRBJ1-5; D gene ambiguous. Germline CDR1 reads MDHEN; CDR2 reads SYDVKM. The CDR3 runs to 12 residues. V was clipped by 4 bases and J by 7 bases, with 8 bases between them. The CDR3 here is CASSSTGQPQHF. CDR3 DNA: TGTGCCAGCAGTTCAACGGGACAGCCCCAGCATTTT. The full variable domain, in which reference TRBV28 and TRBJ1-5 provide the parts outside the CDR3, is DVKVTQSSRYLVKRTGEKVFLECVQDMDHENMFWYRQDPGLGLRLIYFSYDVKMKEKGDIPEGYSVSREKKERFSLILESASTNQTSMYLCASSSTGQPQHFGDGTRLSIL.

Many counts were recorded for this clonotype. V usage is TRBV18 and J usage is TRBJ2-7; no clear D gene. The CDR3 runs to 13 residues. Trimming removed 2 bases at V and 5 bases at J, with 10 bases between. Germline CDR1 KGHSH, CDR2 LQKENI. In DNA form, the CDR3 reads TGTGCCAGCTCACCAGCGGCCAGCAACGAGCAGTACTTC. Translation gives CASSPAASNEQYF.

This clonotype was counted many times. The genes are TRBV28 and TRBJ1-5; perhaps TRBD1 as D (6 bases). The CDR3 length is 13 residues. Germline loops: CDR1 MDHEN, CDR2 SYDVKM. Trimming took 8 bases from V and 6 from J, leaving 14 bases between them. The CDR3, as DNA: TGTGCCAGCCCAAAGGGGGGGGCTCAGCCCCAGCATTTT. Translation: CASPKGGAQPQHF.

This chain joins TRBV7-9 and TRBJ1-2; D may be TRBD1 (5 bases). Germline-derived CDR1 and CDR2 are SEHNR and FQNEAQ (reference sequence). This CDR3 spans 14 amino acids. Deletions cut 2 bases from V and 1 base from J, with 8 bases between. The CDR3 DNA reads as TGTGCCAGCAGCTTACCAGGGATTAACTATGGCTACACCTTC. This encodes CASSLPGINYGYTF.